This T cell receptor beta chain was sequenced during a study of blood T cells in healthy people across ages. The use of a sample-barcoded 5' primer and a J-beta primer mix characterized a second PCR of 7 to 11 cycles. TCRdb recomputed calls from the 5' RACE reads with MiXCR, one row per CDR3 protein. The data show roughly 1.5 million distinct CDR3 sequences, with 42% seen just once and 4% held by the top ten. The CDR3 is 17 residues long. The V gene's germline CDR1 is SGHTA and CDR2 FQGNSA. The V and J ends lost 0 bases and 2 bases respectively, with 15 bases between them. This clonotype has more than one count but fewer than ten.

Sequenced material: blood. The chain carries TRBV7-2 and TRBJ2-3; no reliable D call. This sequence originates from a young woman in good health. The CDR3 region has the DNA TGTGCCAGCAGCTTAGCGCGGCAAAGCAGATACACAGATACGCAGTATTTT. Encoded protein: CASSLARQSRYTDTQYF.